This T cell receptor beta chain emerged from a study of blood T cell repertoires in COVID-19. The wider study: From T cells, B-cell-depleted T cells, or PBMCs came the material, which was cDNA or gDNA.

This table comes from immunoSEQ multiplex PCR, and its TCRdb copy is limited to in-frame clones, with some not included. The profile covers tens of thousands of clones, with roughly 87% appearing a single time and approximately 7% taken by the ten largest. Germline lookup yields CDR1 MGHDK and CDR2 SYGVNS. The V and J ends lost 3 bases and 7 bases, in that order; junction bases with no gene match: 5. This CDR3 has 14 residues. The source of this sequence is a man in his fifties with active COVID-19. The sample comprised peripheral blood. V and J are TRBV25-1 and TRBJ1-4; 7 bases agree with TRBD1. The CDR3 coding sequence is TGTGCCAGCAGTGAGGCAGGGGGGATTGAAAAACTGTTTTTT. Translation: CASSEAGGIEKLFF.